The 32 T cell receptor beta chains below all came from one sample that was sequenced in a study of blood T cell repertoires in COVID-19 (dated by TCRdb to 2018 to 2020). Receptors were amplified or captured by the immunoSEQ multiplex PCR assay. In its TCRdb copy, this immuneACCESS table keeps in-frame sequences only and misses some clones. Where compared with another copy, unresolved V genes explain less than half of these, and the others have no known cause. Counted in this sample were 68,000 or so clones; roughly 86% of them appeared once. The ten largest clones capture over 4% of the sample. The sequenced sample consisted of peripheral blood. Source of these receptors: a man aged 50 to 60 with acute or convalescent COVID-19.

The chain links TRBV28 to TRBJ2-7; the match to TRBD1 covers 9 bases. In germline, CDR1 is MDHEN, CDR2 SYDVKM. This CDR3 spans 14 amino acids. The V gene end was trimmed by 6 bases and the J gene end by 6 bases; junction bases not matched to a gene: 9. CDR3 bases: TGTGCCAGCAGAACGGGACAGGGTGCCGTCGAGCAGTACTTC. Its translation: CASRTGQGAVEQYF.

This clone was counted once. This chain joins TRBV5-5 and TRBJ2-2, with D perhaps TRBD2 (6 bases). This CDR3 is built from 18 residues. From germline, CDR1 is SGHKS and CDR2 YYEKEE (reference sequence). Trimming pared 0 bases from V and 2 bases from J, leaving 17 bases between. The CDR3 nucleotides are TGTGCCAGCAGCTTGGTTGCGGGGTCCTTCTTCAACACCGGGGAGCTGTTTTTT. It translates to CASSLVAGSFFNTGELFF.

This clone appeared a few times. The chain links TRBV18 to TRBJ2-7, with D tentatively TRBD2 (6 bases). The CDR3 consists of 13 residues. With 0 bases removed from V and 9 bases from J, the gap between germline ends came to 12 bases. Germline V gene sequence: CDR1 KGHSH, CDR2 LQKENI. This CDR3 reads CASSPPGSGWQYF. CDR3 DNA sequence: TGTGCCAGCTCACCACCGGGTAGCGGATGGCAGTACTTC.

A word on this clone: The same CDR3 arises from other DNA sequences in this sample as well. The chain employs TRBV10-1 and TRBJ2-2, with TRBD1 matching over 7 bases. CDR1 and CDR2 (germline): WNHNN, SYGVQD (reference sequence). V was pared by 3 bases and J by 0 bases, with 1 base of the junction left unmatched. The CDR3 has 15 amino acids. CDR3 in DNA: TGCGCCAGCAGTGAAGGGGGCGCGAACACCGGGGAGCTGTTTTTT. Residues: CASSEGGANTGELFF.

This clone appeared a few times. The gene calls are TRBV27 and TRBJ2-7; 15 positions match TRBD2. Germline lookup yields CDR1 MNHEY and CDR2 SMNVEV (reference sequence). V trimming: 2 bases; J trimming: 3 bases; junction bases outside the gene matches: 2. The CDR3 runs to 16 residues. The CDR3 DNA follows: TGTGCCAGCAGTTTACGGGGACTAGCGGGGGGCTACGAGCAGTACTTC. Its translation: CASSLRGLAGGYEQYF.

The chain carries TRBV9 and TRBJ2-4; a weak D match, TRBD2 (7 bases). Germline V lookup: CDR1 SGDLS, CDR2 YYNGEE. Trimming shortened V by 4 bases and J by 8 bases, and 19 bases separated the two germline ends. The CDR3 runs to 15 residues. The CDR3 is CASSPQGRGEDIQYF. The CDR3 DNA reads as TGTGCCAGCAGCCCCCAGGGGAGGGGGGAGGACATTCAGTACTTC. The variable domain in full, with the rest retrieved from reference TRBV9 and TRBJ2-4, is DSGVTQTPKHLITATGQRVTLRCSPRSGDLSVYWYQQSLDQGLQFLIQYYNGEERAKGNILERFSAQQFPDLHSELNLSSLELGDSALYFCASSPQGRGEDIQYFGAGTRLSVL.

The table lists this clone with a few counts. This chain uses TRBV10-1 with TRBJ2-7; 10 bases align to TRBD2. The CDR3 has 16 residues. The junction had 11 bases not matched to a gene; V was cut back by 3 bases and J by 6 bases. CDR1 WNHNN and CDR2 SYGVQD come from the germline V gene (reference sequence). CDR3 residues: CASSEYTSGARGEQYF. CDR3 bases: TGCGCCAGCAGTGAATACACTAGCGGGGCCCGGGGCGAGCAGTACTTC.

The chain links TRBV10-1 to TRBJ1-1; 11 bases match TRBD1. The junction had 7 bases not matched to a gene; V was cut back by 8 bases and J by 5 bases. Per germline, CDR1 WNHNN and CDR2 SYGVQD (reference sequence). The CDR3 sequence is 14 residues long. The CDR3 here is CASAPGQGVTEAFF. In nucleotides, the CDR3 is TGCGCCAGCGCTCCGGGACAGGGGGTGACTGAAGCTTTCTTT.

The chain uses TRBV27 and TRBJ2-7; TRBD2 aligns across 8 bases. CDR3 size: 15 residues. The germline gives CDR1 MNHEY, CDR2 SMNVEV (reference sequence). V gave up 2 bases and J gave up 4 bases; unmatched junction bases: 7. The CDR3 DNA reads as TGTGCCAGCAGTTTAACGGGAGGGCCGGGGTACGAGCAGTACTTC. Its translation: CASSLTGGPGYEQYF.

The V and J genes are TRBV2 and TRBJ1-1; 8 nucleotides match TRBD1. CDR3 length equals 14 residues. CDR1 is SNHLY, CDR2 FYNNEI, per germline. After removal of 5 bases from V and 3 bases from J, the junction contained 5 bases not matched to a gene. Written as DNA, the CDR3 is TGTGCCAGCAGTCTAGAGACAGGGGACACTGAAGCTTTCTTT. Residues: CASSLETGDTEAFF.

V and J are TRBV24-1 and TRBJ1-3, with a weak D call TRBD1 (6 bases). V lost 4 bases and J lost 5, with 20 bases in between. CDR3 length equals 17 residues. The germline CDR1 and CDR2 sequences are KGHDR and SFDVKD. CDR3 sequence (DNA): TGTGCCACCAGTGAACCCCGACAGGCCCTCAGCAGAAACACCATATATTTT. Translating it yields CATSEPRQALSRNTIYF.

The CDR3 nucleotides are TGTGCCAGCAGCTTGGTAGCGACTAGCACAGATACGCAGTATTTT. Translating it yields CASSLVATSTDTQYF. This rearrangement joins TRBV5-6 to TRBJ2-3, with D possibly being TRBD2 (5 bases). The V end was cut by 0 bases, the J end by 0 bases, with 8 bases between. This CDR3 is built from 15 residues. Germline V gene sequence: CDR1 SGHDT, CDR2 YYEEEE.

V and J are TRBV5-3 and TRBJ1-5, with D maybe TRBD1 (6 bases). TRBV5-3 is classed as an ORF, of uncertain function. Trimming took off 2 bases at V and 0 bases at J, with 15 bases between the two ends. The CDR3 sequence is 17 residues long. CDR3 loop: CARSFSGDLYSNQPQHF. CDR3 nucleotides: TGTGCCAGAAGCTTCTCAGGGGACCTGTATAGCAATCAGCCCCAGCATTTT.

The V call is TRBV21-1, the J call TRBJ1-1. TRBV21-1 is a documented pseudogene. This CDR3 spans 12 amino acids. CDR3 sequence reads: CASTGGNTEAFF. The CDR3 DNA reads as TGTGCCAGCACGGGGGGGAACACTGAAGCTTTCTTT.

This chain joins TRBV7-8 and TRBJ1-5, with D possibly matching TRBD1 (5 bases). The length of the CDR3 is 15 residues. The V gene lost 5 bases and the J gene lost 4 bases, with 15 bases spanning the gap. CDR1 SGHVS and CDR2 FQNEAQ come from the germline V gene. In DNA form, the CDR3 reads TGTGCCAGCAGCCCTCCCCGGACAACAAATCAGCCCCAGCATTTT. Residues: CASSPPRTTNQPQHF.

The rearrangement joins TRBV11-3 to TRBJ2-3, with D possibly being TRBD2 (5 bases). Trimming left V 7 bases short and J 0 bases short, with 14 bases between. CDR1 and CDR2 from the germline V gene are SGHNT and YENEEA. The CDR3 length is 15 residues. CDR3 sequence (DNA): TGTGCCAGCACCGACTACCGACTGAGCACAGATACGCAGTATTTT. It translates to CASTDYRLSTDTQYF.

CDR3 sequence reads: CASSPDPGTRIYNEQFF. In nucleotides, the CDR3 is TGTGCCAGCAGTCCTGACCCCGGGACAAGGATTTACAATGAGCAGTTCTTC. This sequence joins TRBV6-6 and TRBJ2-1; TRBD1 might be the D (6 bases). Germline lookup yields CDR1 MNHNY and CDR2 SVGAGI (reference sequence). The CDR3 consists of 17 residues. V gave up 5 bases and J gave up 4 bases, with 21 bases separating them.

The chain links TRBV4-1 to TRBJ1-2, with a possible D match to TRBD1 (5 bases). CDR3 size: 15 residues. V was clipped by 0 bases and J by 7 bases, with 15 bases between them. Germline CDR1 reads MGHRA; CDR2 reads YSYEKL. CDR3 region: CASSQEWTSWGGYTF. DNA for the CDR3: TGCGCCAGCAGCCAAGAGTGGACAAGCTGGGGTGGCTACACCTTC.

The chain has TRBV6-6 and TRBJ1-5; tentatively, D is TRBD1 (5 bases). The V end lost 6 bases, the J end lost 4 bases, and 13 bases lay between the germline ends. The CDR3 spans 14 residues. Germline CDR1 MNHNY, CDR2 SVGAGI (reference sequence). Here the CDR3 reads CASRGAISNQPQHF. The CDR3 DNA is TGTGCCAGCAGAGGGGCGATCTCAAATCAGCCCCAGCATTTT.

This clone was found once. This rearrangement joins TRBV10-3 to TRBJ1-2, with 10 bases identical to TRBD1. Germline values: CDR1 ENHRY, CDR2 SYGVKD. Trimming took 7 bases from V and 3 from J; bases not matched to a gene: 8. The CDR3 is 15 residues long. The CDR3, as DNA: TGTGCCATCAAGACAGGGGGCGGGGTTTACTATGGCTACACCTTC. Translated, it gives CAIKTGGGVYYGYTF.

DNA of the CDR3: TGTGCCAGCAGCAAATCTAGCGGAGGATCCTACGAGCAGTACTTC. This gives the protein CASSKSSGGSYEQYF. The V and J genes are TRBV7-9 and TRBJ2-7; 7 nucleotides agree with TRBD2. The J segment lost 1 base and the V segment lost 5 bases, leaving 8 bases of the junction unmatched. The CDR3 is 15 residues long. The germline gives CDR1 SEHNR, CDR2 FQNEAQ (reference sequence).

J is TRBJ1-1 and V is TRBV10-1; the D is unclear. V dropped 6 bases and J dropped 1 base, with 12 bases sitting between them. Germline assignment: CDR1 WNHNN and CDR2 SYGVQD (reference sequence). The CDR3 has 14 residues. The CDR3 spells CASRAGVQNTEAFF. In nucleotides, the CDR3 is TGCGCCAGCAGGGCCGGGGTCCAGAACACTGAAGCTTTCTTT.

CDR3 amino acids: CASSSWTGGGTEAFF. CDR3 bases: TGTGCCAGCAGTTCCTGGACAGGGGGAGGCACTGAAGCTTTCTTT. V gene TRBV28 combines with J gene TRBJ1-1; 10 bases are shared with TRBD1. The CDR3 has 15 residues. Germline V gene data show CDR1 as MDHEN and CDR2 as SYDVKM. V dropped 4 bases and J dropped 4; count of bases not matched to a gene: 6.

The gene calls are TRBV13 and TRBJ2-1; TRBD2 is a possible D gene (6 bases). Germline loops: CDR1 PRHDT, CDR2 FYEKMQ (reference sequence). Deletions cut 2 bases from V and 4 bases from J, with 18 bases between. CDR3 length: 17 residues. This CDR3 reads CASSLWDGGLPYNEQFF. In DNA, the CDR3 is TGTGCCAGCAGCTTATGGGACGGAGGGCTCCCGTACAATGAGCAGTTCTTC. Supplemented by reference TRBV13 and TRBJ2-1, the full variable domain reads AAGVIQSPRHLIKEKRETATLKCYPIPRHDTVYWYQQGPGQDPQFLISFYEKMQSDKGSIPDRFSAQQFSDYHSELNMSSLELGDSALYFCASSLWDGGLPYNEQFFGPGTRLTVL.

The genes are TRBV14 and TRBJ2-7; 8 nucleotides line up with TRBD1. From germline, CDR1 is SGHDN and CDR2 FVKESK. Trimming took 0 bases from V and 4 from J; bases not matched to a gene: 11. CDR3 length: 17 residues. The CDR3 here is CASSQDPPGTGVYEQYF. CDR3 bases: TGTGCCAGCAGCCAAGATCCCCCCGGGACAGGCGTTTACGAGCAGTACTTC.

The genes are TRBV7-8 and TRBJ1-2, with D unclear. This CDR3 region has 12 residues. V gave up 4 bases and J gave up 4 bases, with 7 bases separating them. The germline CDR1 and CDR2 sequences are SGHVS and FQNEAQ. The DNA of the CDR3 is TGTGCCAGCAGCTCCGGGAGCTATGGCTACACCTTC. It translates to CASSSGSYGYTF.

The chain recombines TRBV5-1 with TRBJ1-2, with D possibly matching TRBD1 (6 bases). V was clipped by 1 base and J by 2 bases, with 9 bases between them. CDR1 SGHRS and CDR2 YFSETQ come from the germline V gene. The CDR3 spans 14 residues. The CDR3 reads CASSLPGANYGYTF. The CDR3 DNA reads as TGCGCCAGCAGCTTGCCAGGGGCGAACTATGGCTACACCTTC.

This clone was seen a single time. The chain joins TRBV28 to TRBJ1-3, with D possibly matching TRBD1 (5 bases). V was clipped by 4 bases and J by 5 bases, with 15 bases between them. The length of the CDR3 is 15 residues. Germline values: CDR1 MDHEN, CDR2 SYDVKM. The CDR3 DNA reads as TGTGCCAGCAGTTCCCCCAGGGTACAGCGAAACACCATATATTTT. Protein sequence: CASSSPRVQRNTIYF.

V is TRBV12-3 or TRBV12-4 and J is TRBJ1-1; tentatively, D is TRBD1 (6 bases). CDR3 length equals 13 residues. The V gene lost 4 bases and the J gene lost 2 bases, with 8 bases spanning the gap. The CDR3: CASSWGQNTEAFF. The CDR3 DNA follows: TGTGCCAGCAGTTGGGGGCAAAACACTGAAGCTTTCTTT.

This clone was seen once. This sequence joins TRBV10-3 and TRBJ1-2; 7 nucleotides match TRBD1. The CDR3 length is 14 residues. V shed 3 bases and J 4 bases; nucleotides not matched to a gene: 5. Germline V gives CDR1 ENHRY, CDR2 SYGVKD. CDR3 sequence (DNA): TGTGCCATCAGTGAATCGACAGGGTCCTATGGCTACACCTTC. Its protein product is CAISESTGSYGYTF.

The rearrangement joins TRBV14 to TRBJ2-7, with TRBD1 identical over 8 bases. CDR3 size: 15 residues. V lost 2 bases and J lost 1; bases outside the gene matches: 4. Germline CDR1 SGHDN, CDR2 FVKESK. The CDR3 DNA follows: TGTGCCAGCAGCCAACAGGGGGCTGGGTCCTACGAGCAGTACTTC. It is translated as CASSQQGAGSYEQYF.

The CDR3 loop reads CASSQDSMNQPQHF. In nucleotides, the CDR3 is TGTGCCAGCAGCCAAGATAGCATGAATCAGCCCCAGCATTTT. This chain links TRBV4-2 with TRBJ1-5; no reliable D call. The CDR3 extends over 14 amino acids. V was cut by 0 bases and J by 4 bases, with 7 bases left in between. Germline V CDR1 and CDR2: LGHNA, YNFKEQ.